Below, 32 T cell receptor beta chains from the same sample are listed, as sequenced in a study of blood T cell repertoires in COVID-19. The assay was immunoSEQ multiplex PCR, and TCRdb's table has in-frame clones only and misses some. The sample holds just over 250,000 clones; approximately 86% are singletons and the top ten take around 10%. The sample comprised peripheral blood. The source of these receptors is a middle-aged man who had recovered from COVID-19.

The V gene is TRBV19, the J gene TRBJ2-7, with 9 bases matching TRBD1. Trimming took 5 bases from V and 1 from J; bases not matched to a gene: 3. The CDR3 consists of 14 residues. The germline gives CDR1 LNHDA, CDR2 SQIVND (reference sequence). CDR3 bases: TGTGCCAGTAGTCTGACAGGGGGATCCTACGAGCAGTACTTC. Protein sequence: CASSLTGGSYEQYF.

The gene calls are TRBV6-5 and TRBJ1-1, with D hard to call. V lost 3 bases and J lost 0, with 8 bases in between. This CDR3 contains 14 residues. Germline lookup yields CDR1 MNHEY and CDR2 SVGAGI. The CDR3 DNA is TGTGCCAGCAGTTATTTGGGCCTGAACACTGAAGCTTTCTTT. Its translation is CASSYLGLNTEAFF.

This clone was detected only once. This rearrangement joins TRBV5-4 to TRBJ2-1, with 8 bases aligning to TRBD1. This CDR3 is 16 amino acids long. V lost 1 base and J lost 3; bases outside the gene matches: 6. CDR1 is SGHNT, CDR2 YYREEE, per germline (reference sequence). This CDR3 is CASSLYQGAVYNEQFF. CDR3 DNA sequence: TGTGCCAGCAGCTTGTACCAGGGGGCGGTCTACAATGAGCAGTTCTTC.

The chain is built from TRBV29-1 and TRBJ1-4; tentatively, D is TRBD1 (6 bases). Germline V gene lookup returns CDR1 SQVTM and CDR2 ANQGSEA. CDR3 length: 13 residues. V lost 4 bases and J 4 bases, leaving 10 bases between the germline ends. The CDR3 sequence: CSVGTVINEKLFF. The DNA of the CDR3 is TGCAGCGTTGGGACAGTAATTAATGAAAAACTGTTTTTT.

This sequence joins TRBV29-1 and TRBJ1-1; D may be TRBD1 (6 bases). Trimming shortened V by 4 bases and J by 3 bases, and 12 bases separated the two germline ends. The length of the CDR3 is 13 residues. CDR1 and CDR2 from the germline V gene are SQVTM and ANQGSEA. The CDR3 spells CSVGTGWDTEAFF. The CDR3 coding sequence is TGCAGCGTTGGCACAGGGTGGGACACTGAAGCTTTCTTT.

The chain uses TRBV27 and TRBJ1-1; TRBD1 might be the D (5 bases). Germline assignment: CDR1 MNHEY and CDR2 SMNVEV (reference sequence). The CDR3 length is 14 residues. With 3 bases removed from V and 2 bases from J, the gap between germline ends came to 10 bases. CDR3 coding DNA: TGTGCCAGCAGTTTTCGGGGACTAAACACTGAAGCTTTCTTT. This codes for CASSFRGLNTEAFF.

The chain has TRBV12-3 or TRBV12-4 and TRBJ2-7; no clear D. There are 11 residues in the CDR3. V was clipped by 6 bases and J by 2 bases, with 5 bases between them. The CDR3 loop is CASSPAYEQYF. In nucleotides, the CDR3 is TGTGCCAGCAGCCCTGCCTACGAGCAGTACTTC.

The chain combines TRBV6-5 with TRBJ2-1; a weak D match, TRBD2 (6 bases). Looked up from germline, CDR1 is MNHEY and CDR2 is SVGAGI. CDR3 length: 13 residues. V lost 8 bases, J lost 9 bases, and 17 bases lay in between. The CDR3 DNA follows: TGTGCCAGCGGGGGGACCGGCCGAGGTGAGCAGTTCTTC. Its translation is CASGGTGRGEQFF.

This sequence joins TRBV9 and TRBJ1-1, with a tentative D call TRBD1 (6 bases). Germline CDR1 SGDLS, CDR2 YYNGEE. V was clipped by 4 bases and J by 5 bases, with 12 bases between them. The CDR3 has 13 residues. In DNA form, the CDR3 reads TGTGCCAGCAGCCCAAACAGGGAAACTGAAGCTTTCTTT. Translation gives CASSPNRETEAFF.

J is TRBJ2-1 and V is TRBV9; the match to TRBD2 covers 8 bases. V was pared by 6 bases and J by 7 bases, with 9 bases of the junction left unmatched. Per germline, CDR1 SGDLS and CDR2 YYNGEE. The CDR3 loop spans 14 amino acids. CDR3 coding DNA: TGTGCCAGCAACAGCGGGAGAGGTCGGAATGAGCAGTTCTTC. This encodes CASNSGRGRNEQFF.

The V and J genes are TRBV5-4 and TRBJ2-7, with 7 bases aligning to TRBD2. Germline assignment: CDR1 SGHNT and CDR2 YYREEE (reference sequence). J was trimmed by 6 bases and V by 4 bases; bases with no gene match: 4. The CDR3 loop spans 12 amino acids. The CDR3 coding sequence is TGTGCCAGCAGCCGGGGACTATCCGAGCAGTACTTC. It codes for CASSRGLSEQYF. The full variable domain, completed using reference TRBV5-4 and TRBJ2-7, is ETGVTQSPTHLIKTRGQQVTLRCSSQSGHNTVSWYQQALGQGPQFIFQYYREEENGRGNFPPRFSGLQFPNYSSELNVNALELDDSALYLCASSRGLSEQYFGPGTRLTVT.

This chain connects TRBV7-2 to TRBJ1-1; TRBD1 is a possible D gene (6 bases). Germline V gene sequence: CDR1 SGHTA, CDR2 FQGNSA. V lost 2 bases to trimming and J lost 5 bases, with 12 bases between them. The CDR3 has 14 residues. The CDR3 DNA sequence: TGTGCCAGCAGCTTATCGGGGCAGGGGACTGAAGCTTTCTTT. It is translated as CASSLSGQGTEAFF. The full variable domain, completed using reference TRBV7-2 and TRBJ1-1, is GAGVSQSPSNKVTEKGKDVELRCDPISGHTALYWYRQSLGQGLEFLIYFQGNSAPDKSGLPSDRFSAERTGGSVSTLTIQRTQQEDSAVYLCASSLSGQGTEAFFGQGTRLTVV.

The rearrangement links TRBV7-2 to TRBJ2-7, with D possibly being TRBD2 (5 bases). Germline-derived CDR1 and CDR2 are SGHTA and FQGNSA. The CDR3 totals 14 residues. V gave up 1 base and J gave up 1 base, with 8 bases separating them. This CDR3 reads CASSLGGPSYEQYF. DNA of the CDR3: TGTGCCAGCAGCTTAGGAGGGCCTTCCTACGAGCAGTACTTC.

The V and J genes are TRBV7-9 and TRBJ2-7; possible D gene TRBD1, 5 bases. This CDR3 spans 16 amino acids. Per germline, CDR1 SEHNR and CDR2 FQNEAQ (reference sequence). V lost 5 bases and J 1 base, leaving 18 bases between the germline ends. The CDR3 loop is CASSLPPWTPSYEQYF. CDR3 DNA sequence: TGTGCCAGCAGCCTCCCCCCCTGGACACCATCCTACGAGCAGTACTTC.

This chain uses TRBV5-1 with TRBJ2-3; D unresolved. The CDR3 consists of 12 residues. V gave up 4 bases and J gave up 4 bases, with 7 bases separating them. Germline CDR1 and CDR2: SGHRS and YFSETQ. The chain's CDR3 is CASSPPADTQYF. CDR3 DNA sequence: TGCGCCAGCAGCCCGCCGGCAGATACGCAGTATTTT.

This chain joins TRBV19 and TRBJ2-3; 8 bases are shared with TRBD1. CDR1 is LNHDA, CDR2 SQIVND, per germline (reference sequence). The CDR3 has 13 amino acids. The J segment lost 1 base and the V segment lost 9 bases, leaving 3 bases of the junction unmatched. DNA of the CDR3: TGTGCCAGCTCGACAGGGGGCACAGATACGCAGTATTTT. Amino acids: CASSTGGTDTQYF.

This chain links TRBV5-6 with TRBJ2-1; 7 bases are a match to TRBD2. After removal of 2 bases from V and 10 bases from J, the junction contained 0 bases not matched to a gene. CDR3 length: 11 amino acids. Germline assignment: CDR1 SGHDT and CDR2 YYEEEE. The CDR3 bases are TGTGCCAGCAGCTTACTAGCGGAGCAGTTCTTC. Amino acids: CASSLLAEQFF.

In this sample, this clone turned up a few times. This sample also contains other DNA sequences that code for the same CDR3. V is TRBV7-2 and J is TRBJ2-7, with unresolved D. The CDR3 totals 11 residues. V lost 4 bases to trimming and J lost 2 bases, with 3 bases between them. CDR1 and CDR2 (germline): SGHTA, FQGNSA. The CDR3 DNA reads as TGTGCCAGCAGCTCCGCCTACGAGCAGTACTTC. This codes for CASSSAYEQYF.

The gene calls are TRBV6-4 and TRBJ2-1, with a weak D call TRBD2 (6 bases). Germline CDR1 and CDR2: MRHNA and SNTAGT. The germline V and J ends were trimmed by 4 bases and 8 bases, with 18 bases remaining between them. This CDR3 spans 15 amino acids. As DNA, the CDR3 is TGTGCCAGCAGTGCGGGAGACTCAAGGTGGTATGAGCAGTTCTTC. Protein: CASSAGDSRWYEQFF.

This sequence joins TRBV14 and TRBJ2-1; perhaps TRBD2 as D (7 bases). This CDR3 is 19 amino acids long. The germline CDR1 and CDR2 sequences are SGHDN and FVKESK. The V gene lost 4 bases and the J gene lost 2 bases, with 24 bases spanning the gap. As DNA, the CDR3 is TGTGCCAGCAGCCCTGGGAGGGGGTGGACTCTCTTACCCTACAATGAGCAGTTCTTC. Amino acids: CASSPGRGWTLLPYNEQFF.

The gene calls are TRBV12-5 and TRBJ1-2, with 7 bases lining up with TRBD1. Trimming at V came to 1 base and at J to 10 bases, leaving 3 bases not matched to a gene. The CDR3 is 12 residues long. Germline CDR1 LGHNT, CDR2 FRNRAP. The CDR3 protein is CASGLGDRDYTF. The CDR3 region has the DNA TGTGCTAGTGGTTTGGGTGACAGGGACTACACCTTC.

The chain couples TRBV5-4 to TRBJ1-6; 8 bases line up with TRBD1. The CDR3 is 16 amino acids. Unmatched junction bases numbered 9, after V lost 0 bases and J lost 10 bases. The germline V gene has CDR1 SGHNT and CDR2 YYREEE (reference sequence). CDR3 DNA: TGTGCCAGCAGCTTGGGCGTGGACAGGGAGATCTCACCCCTCCACTTT. Translating it yields CASSLGVDREISPLHF. Variable domain in full (rest from reference TRBV5-4 and TRBJ1-6): ETGVTQSPTHLIKTRGQQVTLRCSSQSGHNTVSWYQQALGQGPQFIFQYYREEENGRGNFPPRFSGLQFPNYSSELNVNALELDDSALYLCASSLGVDREISPLHFGNGTRLTVT.

The chain joins TRBV7-2 to TRBJ2-4, with D unresolved. Germline assignment: CDR1 SGHTA and CDR2 FQGNSA. CDR3 size: 14 residues. V lost 4 bases and J lost 6, with 13 bases in between. The CDR3 nucleotides are TGTGCCAGCAGCTCGTCGGGTGGCCCAAACATTCAGTACTTC. As protein: CASSSSGGPNIQYF.

The V and J genes are TRBV7-8 and TRBJ1-3, with D perhaps TRBD1 (5 bases). The CDR3 loop spans 16 amino acids. V was shortened by 5 bases and J by 3 bases, with 17 bases between the two germline ends. Germline V gene sequence: CDR1 SGHVS, CDR2 FQNEAQ. The CDR3 sequence: CASSARQGVIGNTIYF. CDR3 coding DNA: TGTGCCAGCAGCGCCCGACAAGGGGTGATTGGAAACACCATATATTTT.

The chain has TRBV10-3 and TRBJ1-2; D is ambiguous. Germline V CDR1 and CDR2: ENHRY, SYGVKD. The CDR3 consists of 13 residues. V lost 6 bases, J lost 3 bases, and 11 bases lay in between. The CDR3 region is CAISREAYYGYTF. Here the CDR3 DNA reads TGTGCCATCAGCCGGGAGGCGTACTATGGCTACACCTTC.

This clone was seen once. The V call is TRBV2, the J call TRBJ1-1; TRBD1 might be the D (5 bases). There are 13 residues in the CDR3. Germline-derived CDR1 and CDR2 are SNHLY and FYNNEI. Trimming shortened V by 4 bases and J by 5 bases, and 11 bases separated the two germline ends. CDR3 loop: CASSGQLFTEAFF. In DNA, the CDR3 is TGTGCCAGCAGTGGACAGCTTTTTACTGAAGCTTTCTTT.

This rearrangement joins TRBV6-2 or TRBV6-3 to TRBJ1-1, with 10 bases identical to TRBD1. The CDR3 covers 14 residues. Trimming removed 4 bases from V and 6 bases from J; junction bases left unmatched: 5. Looked up from germline, CDR1 is MNHEY and CDR2 is SVGEGT. The CDR3 sequence: CASSWGQGLAEAFF. For the CDR3, the DNA is TGTGCCAGCAGTTGGGGACAGGGGCTCGCTGAAGCTTTCTTT.

This rearrangement joins TRBV5-1 to TRBJ2-1; 15 bases line up with TRBD2. Germline V CDR1 and CDR2: SGHRS, YFSETQ. V dropped 3 bases and J dropped 6; count of bases not matched to a gene: 4. The CDR3 contains 16 residues. The chain's CDR3 is CASSSGTSGGPNEQFF. The CDR3 nucleotides are TGCGCCAGCAGCTCCGGGACTAGCGGGGGGCCCAATGAGCAGTTCTTC. Together with reference TRBV5-1 and TRBJ2-1, the CDR3 gives the full variable domain: KAGVTQTPRYLIKTRGQQVTLSCSPISGHRSVSWYQQTPGQGLQFLFEYFSETQRNKGNFPGRFSGRQFSNSRSEMNVSTLELGDSALYLCASSSGTSGGPNEQFFGPGTRLTVL.

This clone appeared a single time. The chain combines TRBV7-2 with TRBJ1-1; 8 bases are a match to TRBD1. Losses at the gene ends were 5 bases for V and 4 bases for J; bases not matched to a gene: 9. This CDR3 is 15 amino acids long. Germline CDR1 reads SGHTA; CDR2 reads FQGNSA. In DNA form, the CDR3 reads TGTGCCAGCAGCGTCTCAGGGGGCCGGGGCACTGAAGCTTTCTTT. Its translation is CASSVSGGRGTEAFF.

The rearrangement joins TRBV19 to TRBJ2-5, with 7 bases identical to TRBD1. The germline CDR1 and CDR2 sequences are LNHDA and SQIVND (reference sequence). J gave up 3 bases and V 4 bases, and 5 bases lay outside the gene matches. The CDR3 is 14 residues long. The CDR3 DNA reads TGTGCCAGTAGTAGGACAGGTGAAGAAGAGACCCAGTACTTC. Amino acids: CASSRTGEEETQYF.

The table lists this clone with a few counts. V and J are TRBV2 and TRBJ1-2; D ambiguous. With 8 bases removed from V and 4 bases from J, the gap between germline ends came to 8 bases. Germline lookup yields CDR1 SNHLY and CDR2 FYNNEI. The CDR3 loop spans 11 amino acids. In DNA form, the CDR3 reads TGTGCCAGCCTATATATCTATGGCTACACCTTC. Translation: CASLYIYGYTF.

The rearrangement uses TRBV30 and TRBJ2-5; the D gene is possibly TRBD2 (6 bases). The CDR3 extends over 15 amino acids. V was pared by 2 bases and J by 2 bases, with 15 bases between. The germline gives CDR1 GTSNPN, CDR2 SVGIG (reference sequence). DNA of the CDR3: TGTGCCTGGAGTATTGGAGGGAGAGGGCAAGAGACCCAGTACTTC. This gives the protein CAWSIGGRGQETQYF.